Listed here are 20 T cell receptor beta chains from one sample, sequenced in a study. MiXCR was run by TCRdb on the reads, yielding one entry per CDR3 protein. The data contain roughly 1,100 distinct CDR3 sequences, around two fifths of them singletons. Sequencing input: CD8+ T cells (not recorded whether cultured). These receptors were taken from a male donor.

This clonotype is medium-sized within its sample. The chain recombines TRBV10-1 with TRBJ2-5; the match to TRBD2 covers 14 bases. CDR1 WNHNN and CDR2 SYGVQD come from the germline V gene (reference sequence). The ends lost 6 bases at V and 4 bases at J; junction bases unmatched: 7. This CDR3 region has 16 residues. The CDR3 spells CASRDRLAGGVETQYF. Written as DNA, the CDR3 is TGCGCCAGCAGGGACAGACTAGCGGGAGGGGTAGAGACCCAGTACTTC.

The genes are TRBV19 and TRBJ2-7, with D unclear. Germline CDR1 LNHDA, CDR2 SQIVND (reference sequence). The V gene lost 3 bases and the J gene lost 7 bases, with 13 bases spanning the gap. The CDR3 spans 13 residues. As DNA, the CDR3 is TGTGCCAGTAGTATTCGGGCCGCGTGGGAGCAGTACTTC. Protein: CASSIRAAWEQYF.

CDR3 sequence (DNA): TGTGCCGGTGGGTCAGGCGCTGAAGCTTTCTTT. Translation gives CAGGSGAEAFF. The chain couples TRBV19 to TRBJ1-1; D is uncertain. The germline CDR1 and CDR2 sequences are LNHDA and SQIVND (reference sequence). Trimming removed 11 bases at V and 6 bases at J, with 13 bases between. The CDR3 length is 11 residues.

By proportion, this clonotype is medium-sized. The V gene is TRBV10-3, the J gene TRBJ2-1; 10 bases match TRBD2. With 2 bases clipped from V and 6 bases from J, the junction kept 22 bases outside the gene matches. This CDR3 has 21 residues. CDR1 is ENHRY and CDR2 is SYGVKD in the germline V gene. The CDR3 protein is CAISEPPQGPRLAGVFNEQFF. CDR3 bases: TGTGCCATCAGTGAGCCACCACAGGGCCCCAGGCTAGCGGGAGTCTTCAATGAGCAGTTCTTC.

A remark on this clonotype: The junction differs from germline at one of its ends, possibly a read error. The rearrangement uses TRBV19 and TRBJ2-1; tentatively, D is TRBD2 (5 bases). In germline, CDR1 is LNHDA, CDR2 SQIVND (reference sequence). The CDR3 covers 13 residues. Written as DNA, the CDR3 is TGTGCCAGTAGTATCATCGGGGTGTATGATCAGTTCTTC. Protein product: CASSIIGVYDQFF.

This clonotype ranks as medium-sized. The V call is TRBV4-1, the J call TRBJ2-2, with TRBD1 as a possible D gene (5 bases). Germline V CDR1 and CDR2: MGHRA, YSYEKL. There are 14 residues in the CDR3. V was pared by 2 bases and J by 4 bases, with 8 bases between. CDR3 in amino acids: CASSQTGPTGELFF. CDR3 DNA sequence: TGCGCCAGCAGCCAAACAGGTCCCACCGGGGAGCTGTTTTTT.

Note on this clonotype: Here the CDR3 omits its conserved ending phenylalanine or tryptophan, so a read error is the likely source. It is unclear where the CDR3 begins or ends on the DNA, so no DNA is shown, and the CDR3 is as TCRdb lists it. This chain links TRBV19 with TRBJ2-7; TRBD1, the table's D call, was not compared with the DNA. Germline V gene sequence: CDR1 LNHDA, CDR2 SQIVND (reference sequence). The CDR3 comprises 13 residues, both ends counted. The CDR3 spells CASSISAGSEHYL.

By sample fraction, this clonotype is medium-sized. The chain is built from TRBV29-1 and TRBJ2-7; weak D call: TRBD1 (5 bases). V dropped 3 bases and J dropped 1 base, with 10 bases sitting between them. CDR1 is SQVTM and CDR2 is ANQGSEA in the germline V gene. The CDR3 covers 13 residues. CDR3 sequence (DNA): TGCAGCGTTGAGGGGCCCATGTCCTACGAGCAGTACTTC. The encoded protein is CSVEGPMSYEQYF.

By frequency in the sample, this clonotype is hyperexpanded. The chain has TRBV19 and TRBJ1-1; 7 bases match TRBD1. CDR3 length: 14 amino acids. CDR1 and CDR2 (germline): LNHDA, SQIVND (reference sequence). V lost 7 bases and J lost 5; bases outside the gene matches: 10. The CDR3 sequence: CASTDGTAFTEAFF. The DNA of the CDR3 is TGTGCCAGTACCGACGGGACAGCCTTTACTGAAGCTTTCTTT.

This clonotype was detected only a few times. A much larger clone differs from this one at a single base, so this may be a read error. The V call is TRBV5-6, the J call TRBJ2-2; D might be TRBD1 or TRBD2, each matching 5 bases. The CDR3 extends over 14 amino acids. In germline, CDR1 is SGHDT, CDR2 YYEEEE. The DNA of the CDR3 is TGTGACAGCTCGGGACCAACTAACACCGGGGAGCTGTTTTTT. Its translation: CDSSGPTNTGELFF.

The DNA for the CDR3 is TGTGCCAGTAGCCCCTTCCACGCCGGGGAGCTGTTTTTT. Amino acids: CASSPFHAGELFF. The chain uses TRBV19 and TRBJ2-2; D is unresolved. CDR1 is LNHDA, CDR2 SQIVND, per germline (reference sequence). The CDR3 consists of 13 residues. V lost 6 bases, J lost 6 bases, and 11 bases lay in between.

In regard to this clonotype: Since the CDR3 does not end with the conserved phenylalanine or tryptophan, this likely comes from a read error. The limits of the CDR3 on the DNA are not certain, so only TCRdb's listed CDR3 is given. The V gene is TRBV19, the J gene TRBJ2-7. The CDR3 extends over 13 residues, inclusive of both ends. Germline V gene data show CDR1 as LNHDA and CDR2 as SQIVND (reference sequence). CDR3 residues: CASSISAGYEQLY.

This clonotype is termed medium-sized. The chain employs TRBV29-1 and TRBJ2-1, with a possible D match to TRBD2 (6 bases). V gave up 8 bases and J gave up 8 bases, with 19 bases separating them. The CDR3 covers 13 residues. Germline values: CDR1 SQVTM, CDR2 ANQGSEA. The CDR3 sequence: CSSRPPGGDEQFF. CDR3 bases: TGCAGCTCACGTCCCCCAGGCGGGGATGAGCAGTTCTTC.

This clonotype occurred a few times. The chain links TRBV19 to TRBJ2-1; 7 nucleotides match TRBD2. The V and J ends lost 5 bases and 3 bases, in that order; junction bases with no gene match: 7. This CDR3 has 15 residues. The germline V gene encodes CDR1 LNHDA and CDR2 SQIVND (reference sequence). CDR3 nucleotide sequence: TGTGCCAGTAGTCCCTTAGCGGGTTACTACAATGAGCAGTTCTTC. Protein sequence: CASSPLAGYYNEQFF.

This clonotype was counted a few times. The genes are TRBV19 and TRBJ2-7; D gene uncertain. The V gene's germline CDR1 is LNHDA and CDR2 SQIVND (reference sequence). With 3 bases removed from V and 6 bases from J, the gap between germline ends came to 18 bases. There are 15 residues in the CDR3. In DNA form, the CDR3 reads TGTGCCAGTAGTATTTTTGGAAGCCCCCGAGGCGAGCAGTACTTC. Protein product: CASSIFGSPRGEQYF. The entire variable domain, with the rest obtained from reference TRBV19 and TRBJ2-7, is as follows: DGGITQSPKYLFRKEGQNVTLSCEQNLNHDAMYWYRQDPGQGLRLIYYSQIVNDFQKGDIAEGYSVSREKKESFPLTVTSAQKNPTAFYLCASSIFGSPRGEQYFGPGTRLTVT.

By proportion, this clonotype is medium-sized. The chain has TRBV19 and TRBJ1-2; D is ambiguous. The V end lost 2 bases, the J end lost 6 bases, and 10 bases lay between the germline ends. The germline V gene has CDR1 LNHDA and CDR2 SQIVND (reference sequence). CDR3 length: 13 amino acids. The CDR3 reads CASSITSVNGYTF. The CDR3 DNA is TGTGCCAGTAGTATAACGTCAGTCAATGGCTACACCTTC.

A word on this clonotype: The junction and the germline gene differ at one end; a read error may be behind it. The CDR3, as DNA: TGTGCCAGTAGTATTCGGAGCTGCTACGGGCAGTACTTC. This sequence encodes CASSIRSCYGQYF. The chain couples TRBV19 to TRBJ2-7; D is ambiguous. Germline lookup yields CDR1 LNHDA and CDR2 SQIVND (reference sequence). This CDR3 region has 13 residues.

This clonotype was counted a few times. The V and J genes are TRBV19 and TRBJ2-2, with D hard to call. The length of the CDR3 is 13 residues. Trimming stripped 3 bases from V and 9 bases from J, with 11 bases between. CDR1 is LNHDA and CDR2 is SQIVND in the germline V gene (reference sequence). The CDR3 is CASSIRSSWELFF. The CDR3 DNA sequence: TGTGCCAGTAGTATTAGGTCGAGTTGGGAGCTGTTTTTT.

About this clonotype itself: The junction departs from the called germline gene at one end, perhaps through a read error. This sequence joins TRBV19 and TRBJ1-2, with unresolved D. This CDR3 comprises 12 residues. Germline loops: CDR1 LNHDA, CDR2 SQIVND (reference sequence). The CDR3 reads CDSSIGWDCYTF. In nucleotides, the CDR3 is TGTGACAGTAGTATCGGCTGGGATTGCTACACATTC.

This clonotype was seen repeatedly, ten times or more. The chain uses TRBV19 and TRBJ2-1; TRBD2 matches at 9 bases. This CDR3 has 15 amino acids. Germline CDR1 is LNHDA and CDR2 is SQIVND (reference sequence). Trimming cost V 5 bases and J 7 bases; bases outside gene matches: 9. The CDR3, as DNA: TGTGCCAGTAGTGCACTAGCGGGTCCTGGGAATGAGCAGTTCTTC. This encodes CASSALAGPGNEQFF. Complete variable domain (other parts from reference TRBV19 and TRBJ2-1): DGGITQSPKYLFRKEGQNVTLSCEQNLNHDAMYWYRQDPGQGLRLIYYSQIVNDFQKGDIAEGYSVSREKKESFPLTVTSAQKNPTAFYLCASSALAGPGNEQFFGPGTRLTVL.